The present entry profiles one T cell receptor beta chain with its context. The data belong to a study of PD-L1 blockade in urothelial cancer. Study-level background: Analyses used blood from 3 weeks (second dose) and 6 weeks after treatment start. Per blood sample, T cells had a median of approximately 150,000.

The CDR3 spans 14 residues. Germline V lookup: CDR1 MNHEY, CDR2 SMNVEV (reference sequence). The V and J ends lost 2 bases and 5 bases respectively, with 7 bases between them. Profiling relied on immunoSEQ multiplex PCR, and the TCRdb table lists in-frame clones only, not all of them. Among under 80,000 clones listed, roughly 76% were seen once. Noted time point: pretreatment peripheral blood. The chain links TRBV27 to TRBJ1-6, with D unresolved. The clonotype comes from a man between 70 and 80 years old with urothelial cancer. The sequenced sample was PBMCs, obtained around atezolizumab (anti-PD-L1) treatment. CDR3 in amino acids: CASSLSADNSPLHF. CDR3 in DNA: TGTGCCAGCAGTTTAAGCGCGGATAATTCACCCCTCCACTTT.